This is a list of T cell receptor beta chains from one sample in a study of early T cells in non-severe SARS-CoV-2 infection. TCRdb re-called the 5' RACE reads with MiXCR, one entry per CDR3 protein. The sample has approximately 65,000 distinct CDR3 sequences, around 11% seen once. The sequences come from whole blood, collected at baseline. The receptors originated from an adult who was a healthcare worker with PCR-confirmed SARS-CoV-2 infection or an uninfected control (not recorded which). The CDR3 runs from the conserved cysteine through the conserved F or W. The D gene is left open where the match is weak. Only part of the rows carry a size: once, few, many, or a class if the clone is expanded.

clone size: few; J gene: TRBJ2-2; D gene: TRBD2; V gene: TRBV5-1; CDR3 protein: CASSRGEPTGELFF; CDR3 DNA: TGCGCCAGCAGCCGGGGGGAACCCACCGGGGAGCTGTTTTTT
clone size: many; J gene: TRBJ1-6; D gene: TRBD1; V gene: TRBV20-1; CDR3 protein: CSASSGTGDSPLHF; CDR3 DNA: TGCAGTGCCAGTTCCGGGACAGGAGATTCACCCCTCCACTTT
clone size: many; J gene: TRBJ2-7; D gene: TRBD1; V gene: TRBV10-3; CDR3 protein: CAISESGQVREQYF; CDR3 DNA: TGTGCCATCAGTGAGTCGGGACAGGTCAGGGAGCAGTACTTC
clone size: NA; J gene: TRBJ2-2; D gene: NA; V gene: TRBV5-4; CDR3 protein: CASSLDSRGTGELFF; CDR3 DNA: TGTGCCAGCAGCTTGGACAGTCGTGGCACCGGGGAGCTGTTTTTT
clone size: NA; J gene: TRBJ2-5; D gene: TRBD2; V gene: TRBV2; CDR3 protein: CASKNELADGETQYF; CDR3 DNA: TGTGCCAGCAAAAATGAACTAGCGGATGGAGAGACCCAGTACTTC
clone size: NA; J gene: TRBJ1-1; D gene: NA; V gene: TRBV6-1; CDR3 protein: CASSVGVGTEAFF; CDR3 DNA: TGTGCCAGCAGTGTGGGGGTGGGCACTGAAGCTTTCTTT
clone size: NA; J gene: TRBJ1-2; D gene: NA; V gene: TRBV6-5; CDR3 protein: CASSWGRLAGNYGYTF; CDR3 DNA: TGTGCCAGCAGTTGGGGGCGCCTTGCGGGTAACTATGGCTACACCTTC
clone size: few; J gene: TRBJ2-2; D gene: NA; V gene: TRBV7-9; CDR3 protein: CASSITGELFF; CDR3 DNA: TGTGCCAGCAGCATCACCGGGGAGCTGTTTTTT
clone size: few; J gene: TRBJ2-7; D gene: NA; V gene: TRBV6-1; CDR3 protein: CASSEVNRDYEQYF; CDR3 DNA: TGTGCCAGCAGTGAAGTAAACAGGGACTACGAGCAGTACTTC
clone size: NA; J gene: TRBJ2-5; D gene: NA; V gene: TRBV11-2; CDR3 protein: CASSFWGETQYF; CDR3 DNA: TGTGCCAGCAGCTTTTGGGGTGAGACCCAGTACTTC
clone size: NA; J gene: TRBJ2-3; D gene: NA; V gene: TRBV9; CDR3 protein: CASSPLPSGTDTQYF; CDR3 DNA: TGTGCCAGCAGCCCCTTGCCCAGCGGAACAGATACGCAGTATTTT
clone size: few; J gene: TRBJ1-6; D gene: NA; V gene: TRBV6-5; CDR3 protein: CASSLGGYSPLHF; CDR3 DNA: TGTGCCAGCAGTTTGGGGGGGTATTCACCCCTCCACTTT
clone size: many; J gene: TRBJ2-7; D gene: TRBD2; V gene: TRBV2; CDR3 protein: CASKTSGGEQYF; CDR3 DNA: TGTGCCAGCAAAACTAGCGGGGGCGAGCAGTACTTC
clone size: few; J gene: TRBJ1-2; D gene: NA; V gene: TRBV27; CDR3 protein: CASSLPGQTYTF; CDR3 DNA: TGTGCCAGCAGTTTGCCCGGACAGACCTACACCTTC
clone size: NA; J gene: TRBJ1-2; D gene: NA; V gene: TRBV20-1; CDR3 protein: CSARDLGNDYGYTF; CDR3 DNA: TGCAGTGCTAGAGATCTGGGCAACGACTATGGCTACACCTTC
clone size: NA; J gene: TRBJ1-1; D gene: NA; V gene: TRBV6-5; CDR3 protein: CASSSSTRRAEAFF; CDR3 DNA: TGTGCCAGCAGTTCTTCTACTAGAAGGGCTGAAGCTTTCTTT
clone size: many; J gene: TRBJ2-7; D gene: TRBD1; V gene: TRBV5-6; CDR3 protein: CASSRDRQLGEQYF; CDR3 DNA: TGTGCCAGCAGCCGGGACAGGCAGCTGGGCGAGCAGTACTTC
clone size: NA; J gene: TRBJ2-2; D gene: NA; V gene: TRBV12-3/TRBV12-4; CDR3 protein: CASSFGGFELFF; CDR3 DNA: TGTGCCAGCAGTTTTGGTGGTTTCGAGCTGTTTTTT
clone size: NA; J gene: TRBJ2-7; D gene: NA; V gene: TRBV12-3/TRBV12-4; CDR3 protein: CASSSVRYEQYF; CDR3 DNA: TGTGCCAGCAGTTCGGTCAGGTACGAGCAGTACTTC
clone size: NA; J gene: TRBJ2-5; D gene: TRBD1; V gene: TRBV6-5; CDR3 protein: CASSYLGQGDETQYF; CDR3 DNA: TGTGCCAGCAGTTACTTGGGACAGGGAGACGAGACCCAGTACTTC
clone size: NA; J gene: TRBJ2-7; D gene: NA; V gene: TRBV19; CDR3 protein: CASSAGMAAYEQYF; CDR3 DNA: TGTGCCAGTAGTGCCGGGATGGCCGCCTACGAGCAGTACTTC
clone size: many; J gene: TRBJ2-2; D gene: TRBD2; V gene: TRBV11-2; CDR3 protein: CASSLSGGRGTGELFF; CDR3 DNA: TGTGCCAGCAGCCTGAGTGGAGGGAGGGGAACCGGGGAGCTGTTTTTT
clone size: NA; J gene: TRBJ2-2; D gene: NA; V gene: TRBV9; CDR3 protein: CASSVAGELFF; CDR3 DNA: TGTGCCAGCAGCGTAGCCGGGGAGCTGTTTTTT
clone size: NA; J gene: TRBJ2-2; D gene: NA; V gene: TRBV5-1; CDR3 protein: CASSLGGTANTGELFF; CDR3 DNA: TGCGCCAGCAGCTTGGGCGGGACAGCGAACACCGGGGAGCTGTTTTTT
clone size: few; J gene: TRBJ2-7; D gene: NA; V gene: TRBV25-1; CDR3 protein: CASSSPVPEAYEQYF; CDR3 DNA: TGTGCCAGCAGTTCTCCTGTGCCGGAGGCCTACGAGCAGTACTTC
clone size: NA; J gene: TRBJ1-2; D gene: NA; V gene: TRBV18; CDR3 protein: CASSPWDNRNYGYTF; CDR3 DNA: TGTGCCAGCTCACCTTGGGACAACCGTAACTATGGCTACACCTTC
clone size: few; J gene: TRBJ2-5; D gene: NA; V gene: TRBV6-5; CDR3 protein: CASSSFSETQYF; CDR3 DNA: TGTGCCAGCAGTTCCTTTTCGGAGACCCAGTACTTC
clone size: few; J gene: TRBJ2-3; D gene: NA; V gene: TRBV5-4; CDR3 protein: CASSLVRADLDTQYF; CDR3 DNA: TGTGCCAGCAGCTTGGTACGAGCGGATCTAGATACGCAGTATTTT
clone size: medium-sized; J gene: TRBJ1-1; D gene: NA; V gene: TRBV2; CDR3 protein: CASSQGTAFF; CDR3 DNA: TGTGCCAGCAGCCAGGGGACAGCTTTCTTT
clone size: many; J gene: TRBJ2-5; D gene: TRBD2; V gene: TRBV4-3; CDR3 protein: CASSQETSGETQYF; CDR3 DNA: TGCGCCAGCAGCCAAGAAACTAGCGGGGAGACCCAGTACTTC
clone size: few; J gene: TRBJ2-3; D gene: TRBD2; V gene: TRBV7-6; CDR3 protein: CASSLGLAGGPDTQYF; CDR3 DNA: TGTGCCAGCAGCTTAGGACTAGCGGGGGGCCCTGATACGCAGTATTTT
clone size: few; J gene: TRBJ1-1; D gene: NA; V gene: TRBV18; CDR3 protein: CASGPGGAFF; CDR3 DNA: TGTGCCAGCGGTCCGGGAGGAGCTTTCTTT
clone size: NA; J gene: TRBJ2-5; D gene: NA; V gene: TRBV20-1; CDR3 protein: CSAPGGQETQYF; CDR3 DNA: TGCAGTGCTCCCGGGGGTCAAGAGACCCAGTACTTC
clone size: NA; J gene: TRBJ2-5; D gene: NA; V gene: TRBV5-4; CDR3 protein: CASSLDRVRETQYF; CDR3 DNA: TGTGCCAGCAGCTTGGACAGGGTACGAGAGACCCAGTACTTC
clone size: NA; J gene: TRBJ2-6; D gene: NA; V gene: TRBV7-3; CDR3 protein: CASSSTDSGANVLTF; CDR3 DNA: TGTGCCAGCAGCTCCACTGATTCTGGGGCCAACGTCCTGACTTTC
clone size: NA; J gene: TRBJ2-3; D gene: TRBD1; V gene: TRBV5-1; CDR3 protein: CASSVVPGQGGDTQYF; CDR3 DNA: TGCGCCAGCAGCGTGGTCCCGGGACAGGGGGGAGATACGCAGTATTTT
clone size: few; J gene: TRBJ2-5; D gene: NA; V gene: TRBV30; CDR3 protein: CAWSTLETGLETQYF; CDR3 DNA: TGTGCCTGGAGTACACTCGAAACAGGGTTGGAGACCCAGTACTTC
clone size: NA; J gene: TRBJ2-3; D gene: TRBD1; V gene: TRBV6-2/TRBV6-3; CDR3 protein: CASMPAGTGSPDTQYF; CDR3 DNA: TGTGCCAGCATGCCGGCCGGGACAGGGTCCCCCGATACGCAGTATTTT
clone size: few; J gene: TRBJ1-4; D gene: NA; V gene: TRBV2; CDR3 protein: CASSKDTGDGKLFF; CDR3 DNA: TGTGCCAGCAGTAAGGACACGGGGGATGGAAAACTGTTTTTT
clone size: NA; J gene: TRBJ1-1; D gene: NA; V gene: TRBV14; CDR3 protein: CASSQGRLMNTEAFF; CDR3 DNA: TGTGCCAGCAGCCAAGGCAGACTTATGAACACTGAAGCTTTCTTT
clone size: medium-sized; J gene: TRBJ2-1; D gene: NA; V gene: TRBV20-1; CDR3 protein: CSAAGIQSSYNEQFF; CDR3 DNA: TGCAGTGCAGCCGGGATTCAAAGCTCCTACAATGAGCAGTTCTTC
clone size: few; J gene: TRBJ2-7; D gene: NA; V gene: TRBV7-9; CDR3 protein: CASSLGGRPYEQYF; CDR3 DNA: TGTGCCAGCAGCTTAGGGGGGAGACCCTACGAGCAGTACTTC
clone size: NA; J gene: TRBJ2-3; D gene: TRBD1; V gene: TRBV11-2; CDR3 protein: CASSPSVRQGSPDTQYF; CDR3 DNA: TGTGCCAGCAGCCCCTCTGTGCGACAGGGAAGCCCAGATACGCAGTATTTT
clone size: few; J gene: TRBJ1-1; D gene: NA; V gene: TRBV30; CDR3 protein: CAWLTGTIFPMNTEAFF; CDR3 DNA: TGTGCCTGGCTCACCGGGACAATCTTTCCGATGAACACTGAAGCTTTCTTT
clone size: many; J gene: TRBJ1-5; D gene: NA; V gene: TRBV19; CDR3 protein: CASSIGRGPNQPQHF; CDR3 DNA: TGTGCCAGTAGTATTGGACGGGGGCCCAATCAGCCCCAGCATTTT
clone size: few; J gene: TRBJ1-2; D gene: TRBD1; V gene: TRBV7-2; CDR3 protein: CASSLQGVTGYTF; CDR3 DNA: TGTGCCAGCAGCCTACAGGGGGTTACTGGCTACACCTTC
clone size: NA; J gene: TRBJ1-2; D gene: NA; V gene: TRBV20-1; CDR3 protein: CSASYTSYGYTF; CDR3 DNA: TGCAGTGCTAGTTATACAAGCTATGGCTACACCTTC
clone size: many; J gene: TRBJ1-5; D gene: TRBD1; V gene: TRBV7-9; CDR3 protein: CASSEGQALQPQHF; CDR3 DNA: TGTGCCAGCAGCGAGGGACAGGCCCTTCAGCCCCAGCATTTT
clone size: NA; J gene: TRBJ1-2; D gene: NA; V gene: TRBV29-1; CDR3 protein: CSVLGRLVGGYTF; CDR3 DNA: TGCAGCGTCCTGGGAAGGCTCGTAGGTGGCTACACCTTC
clone size: many; J gene: TRBJ1-1; D gene: NA; V gene: TRBV5-4; CDR3 protein: CASSLYGGEAFF; CDR3 DNA: TGTGCCAGCAGCTTGTACGGGGGTGAAGCTTTCTTT
clone size: many; J gene: TRBJ2-7; D gene: NA; V gene: TRBV29-1; CDR3 protein: CSGLTGNEQYF; CDR3 DNA: TGCAGCGGCCTAACAGGGAACGAGCAGTACTTC
clone size: few; J gene: TRBJ2-7; D gene: TRBD1; V gene: TRBV6-2/TRBV6-3; CDR3 protein: CASSGQGYEQYF; CDR3 DNA: TGTGCCAGCAGTGGACAGGGTTACGAGCAGTACTTC